These 7 T cell receptor beta chains originate from one sample sequenced in a study of cytomegalovirus exposure and HLA in healthy donors. With 60 Vbeta and 13 Jbeta primers, the PCR was carried out. Some clones are missing from TCRdb's copy, which holds only in-frame ones; the method was immunoSEQ multiplex PCR. The table for this sample gives 70,000 or so clones. Sequencing input: PBMCs. The receptors originated from a female donor in good health and CMV-seropositive.

The J gene is TRBJ2-2, the V gene TRBV28, with D possibly TRBD1 on 6 matching bases. V dropped 11 bases and J dropped 4 bases, with 17 bases sitting between them. The CDR3 sequence is 14 residues long. Germline V gene data show CDR1 as MDHEN and CDR2 as SYDVKM. In DNA form, the CDR3 reads TGTGCCTCAGGGGCAGGGAGAGTCACCGGGGAGCTGTTTTTT. This codes for CASGAGRVTGELFF.

The chain couples TRBV7-9 to TRBJ1-4, with unresolved D. CDR1 is SEHNR, CDR2 FQNEAQ, per germline (reference sequence). The CDR3 loop spans 16 amino acids. Between the trimmed V and J ends, which lost 3 bases and 2 bases, there was a span of 13 bases. CDR3 sequence reads: CASSFLASGTNEKLFF. CDR3 DNA sequence: TGTGCCAGCAGCTTCCTTGCCTCCGGGACTAATGAAAAACTGTTTTTT.

The chain joins TRBV5-5 to TRBJ1-1; 8 nucleotides line up with TRBD1. The CDR3 runs to 16 residues. Looked up from germline, CDR1 is SGHKS and CDR2 is YYEKEE (reference sequence). V trimming: 4 bases; J trimming: 9 bases; junction bases outside the gene matches: 17. CDR3 nucleotide sequence: TGTGCCAGCAGCCACATCGGACAGGGCGGGATTTCTAAAGCTTTCTTT. Amino acid sequence: CASSHIGQGGISKAFF. Supplemented by reference TRBV5-5 and TRBJ1-1, the full variable domain reads DAGVTQSPTHLIKTRGQQVTLRCSPISGHKSVSWYQQVLGQGPQFIFQYYEKEERGRGNFPDRFSARQFPNYSSELNVNALLLGDSALYLCASSHIGQGGISKAFFGQGTRLTVV.

V usage is TRBV29-1 and J usage is TRBJ1-1; D ambiguous. Trimming shortened V by 1 base and J by 0 bases, and 9 bases separated the two germline ends. The CDR3 totals 14 residues. Looked up from germline, CDR1 is SQVTM and CDR2 is ANQGSEA. The CDR3 nucleotides are TGCAGCGTTGAAGTCGTCGGGATGAACACTGAAGCTTTCTTT. This sequence encodes CSVEVVGMNTEAFF.

The chain recombines TRBV6-4 with TRBJ2-1; D uncertain. V lost 6 bases to trimming and J lost 0 bases, with 6 bases between them. Per the germline V gene, CDR1 is MRHNA and CDR2 is SNTAGT. The CDR3 sequence is 13 residues long. DNA for the CDR3: TGTGCCAGCAGCTCGAGCTCCTACAATGAGCAGTTCTTC. Protein: CASSSSSYNEQFF.

The rearrangement uses TRBV7-2 and TRBJ2-2, with D perhaps TRBD1 (7 bases). Looked up from germline, CDR1 is SGHTA and CDR2 is FQGNSA. The CDR3 has 17 amino acids. Trimming took off 0 bases at V and 0 bases at J, with 11 bases between the two ends. CDR3 DNA sequence: TGTGCCAGCAGCTTAGCGCGGGGACAGCCGAACACCGGGGAGCTGTTTTTT. Translated: CASSLARGQPNTGELFF.

The CDR3 sequence: CASSVNQEKLFF. The DNA of the CDR3 is TGTGCCAGCAGTGTAAACCAGGAAAAACTGTTTTTT. The chain has TRBV6-5 and TRBJ1-4; D gene ambiguous. The germline V gene encodes CDR1 MNHEY and CDR2 SVGAGI. V was clipped by 5 bases and J by 8 bases, with 9 bases between them. This CDR3 is 12 amino acids long.